This paragraph covers one T cell receptor beta chain sequence. Antigen specificity is unknown. These data are taken from a study of CD8 T cells in ankylosing spondylitis. This CDR3 spans 16 amino acids. Trimming left V 4 bases short and J 3 bases short, with 19 bases between. Per germline, CDR1 SGDLS and CDR2 YYNGEE. Making use of molecular barcodes, quantitative 5'-RACE generated TCR beta libraries. TCRdb redid the calling of the 5' RACE reads with MiXCR, one entry per CDR3 protein. The table has about 750,000 distinct CDR3 sequences, 19% seen once. Study results and limitations: Prior work had noted some motif variants in reactive arthritis blood and synovial fluid. Ankylosing spondylitis blood appeared to be characterized by a TCR beta motif of fewer than ten highly homologous variants.

V is TRBV9 and J is TRBJ1-2, with D perhaps matching TRBD1 (6 bases). The receptor comes from a male donor with ankylosing spondylitis. The sequenced sample was blood, either unsorted or a sorted T cell fraction (not recorded which). CDR3 sequence: CASSHQASGGYYGYTF. In nucleotides, the CDR3 is TGTGCCAGCAGCCATCAGGCGTCTGGGGGCTACTATGGCTACACCTTC.